This TCR beta chain was obtained from a study of Ad26.COV2.S vaccination and SARS-CoV-2 variants. Overall study: It was the COV1001 Ad26.COV2.S trial arm that included the donor. In the study, Ad26.COV2.S was injected intramuscularly once, or twice 56 days apart.

Germline V gene sequence: CDR1 LNHDA, CDR2 SQIVND (reference sequence). V lost 4 bases and J lost 3; bases outside the gene matches: 6. There are 16 residues in the CDR3. Regarding treatment: about 20 received Ad26.COV2.S at low or high dose, single or two shots; 5 received placebo; per-sample allocation not given. Sampling took place 63 days after the first vaccine or placebo injection. The protocol was immunoSEQ multiplex PCR, while the TCRdb copy is restricted to in-frame clones and leaves out a portion. The sample contains 300,000 to 400,000 clones, 80% to 90% of which appear only once. The receptor's source is a person between 18 and 65 years old who received the Ad26.COV2.S COVID-19 vaccine or a placebo. V and J are TRBV19 and TRBJ2-1, with 10 bases identical to TRBD2. This sample comprised peripheral blood, obtained in a trial of Ad26.COV2.S vaccine versus placebo. The CDR3 sequence: CASSTPASGSYNEQFF. The CDR3 nucleotides read TGTGCCAGTAGTACCCCTGCTAGCGGGAGCTACAATGAGCAGTTCTTC. Variable domain in full (rest from reference TRBV19 and TRBJ2-1): DGGITQSPKYLFRKEGQNVTLSCEQNLNHDAMYWYRQDPGQGLRLIYYSQIVNDFQKGDIAEGYSVSREKKESFPLTVTSAQKNPTAFYLCASSTPASGSYNEQFFGPGTRLTVL.